In this sample, the clone carrying this T cell receptor (beta chain) turned up once. No antigen is known for it. The CDR3 runs 16 residues. CDR1 is SGHTA, CDR2 FQGNSA, per germline. V shed 2 bases and J 3 bases; nucleotides not matched to a gene: 7. The sample comes from a study of graft-versus-host responses after intestinal transplantation. Sequencing used immunoSEQ multiplex PCR; TCRdb keeps in-frame clones, though not all of them. The sample records 100,000 or so clones, just over 90% being singletons. This receptor was obtained from a human donor who received an intestinal transplant. The rearrangement joins TRBV7-2 to TRBJ2-3; TRBD2 agrees at 8 bases. The sequences come from unstimulated CD8+ T cells sorted from spleen or lymph node cells, collected before intestinal transplant. The CDR3 reads CASSLFRGGSTDTQYF. CDR3 bases: TGTGCCAGCAGCTTATTTCGGGGGGGTAGTACAGATACGCAGTATTTT.